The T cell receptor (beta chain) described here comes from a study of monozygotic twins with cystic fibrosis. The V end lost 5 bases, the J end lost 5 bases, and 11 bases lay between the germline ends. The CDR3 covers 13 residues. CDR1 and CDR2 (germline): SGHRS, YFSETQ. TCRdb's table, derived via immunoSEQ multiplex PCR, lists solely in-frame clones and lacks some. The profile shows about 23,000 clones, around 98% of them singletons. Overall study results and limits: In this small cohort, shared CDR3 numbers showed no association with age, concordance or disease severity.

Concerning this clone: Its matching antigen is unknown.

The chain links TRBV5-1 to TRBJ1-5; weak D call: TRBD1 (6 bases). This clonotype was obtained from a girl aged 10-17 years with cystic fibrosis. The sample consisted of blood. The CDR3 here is CASSWDTDQPQHF. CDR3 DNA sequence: TGCGCCAGCAGTTGGGACACCGATCAGCCCCAGCATTTT.